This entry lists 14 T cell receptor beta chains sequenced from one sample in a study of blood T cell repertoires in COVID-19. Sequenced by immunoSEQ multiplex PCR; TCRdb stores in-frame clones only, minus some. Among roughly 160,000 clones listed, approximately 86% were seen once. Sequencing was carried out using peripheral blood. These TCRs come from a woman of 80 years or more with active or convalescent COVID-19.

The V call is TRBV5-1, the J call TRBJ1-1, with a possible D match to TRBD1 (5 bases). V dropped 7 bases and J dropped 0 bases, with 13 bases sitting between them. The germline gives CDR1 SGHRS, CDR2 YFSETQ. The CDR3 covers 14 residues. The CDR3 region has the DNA TGCGCCAGCCGGTTGGGGGAGATGAACACTGAAGCTTTCTTT. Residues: CASRLGEMNTEAFF.

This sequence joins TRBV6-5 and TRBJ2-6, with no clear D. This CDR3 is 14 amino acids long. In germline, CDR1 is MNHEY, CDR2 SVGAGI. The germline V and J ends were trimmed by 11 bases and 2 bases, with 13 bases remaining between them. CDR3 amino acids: CASKENTGANVLTF. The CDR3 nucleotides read TGTGCCTCTAAGGAGAACACTGGGGCCAACGTCCTGACTTTC.

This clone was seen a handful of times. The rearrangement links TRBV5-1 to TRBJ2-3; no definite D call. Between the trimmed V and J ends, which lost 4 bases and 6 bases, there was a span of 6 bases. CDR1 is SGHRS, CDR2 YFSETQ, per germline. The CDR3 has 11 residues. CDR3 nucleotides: TGCGCCAGCAGCACAATCGATACGCAGTATTTT. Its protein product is CASSTIDTQYF.

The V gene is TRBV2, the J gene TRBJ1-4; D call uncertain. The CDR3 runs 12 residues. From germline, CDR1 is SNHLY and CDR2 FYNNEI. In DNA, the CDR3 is TGTGCTATGACAACAACTAATGAAAAACTGTTTTTT. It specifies CAMTTTNEKLFF.

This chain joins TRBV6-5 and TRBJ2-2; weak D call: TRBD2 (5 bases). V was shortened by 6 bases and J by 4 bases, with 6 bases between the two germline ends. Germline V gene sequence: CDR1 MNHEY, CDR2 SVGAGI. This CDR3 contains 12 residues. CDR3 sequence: CASSRGTGELFF. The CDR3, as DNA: TGTGCCAGCAGCCGGGGCACCGGGGAGCTGTTTTTT.

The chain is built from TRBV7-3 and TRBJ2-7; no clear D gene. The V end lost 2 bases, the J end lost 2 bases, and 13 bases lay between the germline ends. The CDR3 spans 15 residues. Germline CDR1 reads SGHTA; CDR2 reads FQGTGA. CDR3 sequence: CASSLLSLPTYEQYF. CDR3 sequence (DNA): TGTGCCAGCAGCTTATTGTCCCTTCCTACCTACGAGCAGTACTTC.

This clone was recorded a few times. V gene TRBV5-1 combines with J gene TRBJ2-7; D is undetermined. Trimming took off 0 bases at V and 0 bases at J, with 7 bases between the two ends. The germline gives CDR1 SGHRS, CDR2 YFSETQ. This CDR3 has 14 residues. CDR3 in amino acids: CASSLGQNSYEQYF. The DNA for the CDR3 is TGCGCCAGCAGCTTGGGGCAGAACTCCTACGAGCAGTACTTC.

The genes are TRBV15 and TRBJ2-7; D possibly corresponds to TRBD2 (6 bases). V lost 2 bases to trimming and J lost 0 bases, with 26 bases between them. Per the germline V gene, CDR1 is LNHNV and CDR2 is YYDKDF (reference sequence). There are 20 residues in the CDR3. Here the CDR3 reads CATSRSPGLKPIASSYEQYF. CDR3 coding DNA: TGTGCCACCAGCAGATCACCGGGACTGAAGCCCATAGCCTCCTCCTACGAGCAGTACTTC.

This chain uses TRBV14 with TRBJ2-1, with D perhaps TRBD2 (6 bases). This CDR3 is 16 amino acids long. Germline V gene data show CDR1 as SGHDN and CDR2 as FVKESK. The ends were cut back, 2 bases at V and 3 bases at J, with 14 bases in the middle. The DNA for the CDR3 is TGTGCCAGCAGCCAATCCGCTAGCGCCTTCTACAATGAGCAGTTCTTC. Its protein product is CASSQSASAFYNEQFF.

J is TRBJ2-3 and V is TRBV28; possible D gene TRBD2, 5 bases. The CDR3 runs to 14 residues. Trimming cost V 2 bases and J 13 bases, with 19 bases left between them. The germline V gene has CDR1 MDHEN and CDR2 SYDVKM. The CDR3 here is CASSLRRSRLSKYF. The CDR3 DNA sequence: TGTGCCAGCAGTTTAAGGAGGAGCAGGCTTAGCAAGTATTTT.

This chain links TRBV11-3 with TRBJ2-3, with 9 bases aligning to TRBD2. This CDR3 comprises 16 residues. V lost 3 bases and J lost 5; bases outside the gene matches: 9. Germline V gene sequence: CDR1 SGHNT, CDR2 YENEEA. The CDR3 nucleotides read TGTGCCAGCAGCTTGGGGGATAGCGGGGGATTAGATACGCAGTATTTT. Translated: CASSLGDSGGLDTQYF.

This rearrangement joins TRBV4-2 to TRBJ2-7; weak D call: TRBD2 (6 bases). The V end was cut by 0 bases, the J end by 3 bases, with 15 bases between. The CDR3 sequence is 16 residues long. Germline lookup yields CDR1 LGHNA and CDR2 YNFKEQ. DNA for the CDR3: TGTGCCAGCAGCCAAGAGGGGAGGACGGATATCTACGAGCAGTACTTC. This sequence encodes CASSQEGRTDIYEQYF.

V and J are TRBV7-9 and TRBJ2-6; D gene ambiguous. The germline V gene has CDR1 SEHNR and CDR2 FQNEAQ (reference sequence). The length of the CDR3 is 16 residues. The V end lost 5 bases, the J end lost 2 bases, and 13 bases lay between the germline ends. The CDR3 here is CASSPTRRAGANVLTF. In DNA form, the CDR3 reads TGTGCCAGCAGCCCTACTCGACGGGCTGGGGCCAACGTCCTGACTTTC.

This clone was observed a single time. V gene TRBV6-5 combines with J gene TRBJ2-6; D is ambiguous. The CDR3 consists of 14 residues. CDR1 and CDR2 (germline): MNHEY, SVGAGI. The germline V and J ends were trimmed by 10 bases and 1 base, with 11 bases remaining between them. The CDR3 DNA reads TGTGCCACCGAAGAGAGTTCTGGGGCCAACGTCCTGACTTTC. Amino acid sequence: CATEESSGANVLTF.